This TCR beta chain comes out of a study of Graves' ophthalmopathy and Graves' hyperthyroidism. Study results and caveats: Most clonotypes expanded in thyroid above 0.001 frequency were present in blood too. For predicting ophthalmopathy progression, the model had around 64% sensitivity and approximately 72% specificity.

The CDR3 contains 16 residues. Germline loops: CDR1 LNHDA, CDR2 SQIVND (reference sequence). Trimming at V came to 7 bases and at J to 5 bases, leaving 9 bases not matched to a gene. Hyperthyroidism patients were newly diagnosed, ill under 2 months, and aged 18 to 65 years. Patients were excluded if they had other autoimmune diseases or uncontrolled infections, and likewise if pregnancy or lactation applied. Amplification targeted the TCR beta CDR3 regions, with RNA transcripts as the source material. RT-PCR was first run with HTBI primers, then multiplex PCR in a second round. TCRdb fed the multiplex PCR reads into MiXCR, producing one record per CDR3 protein. This table holds about 1.2 million distinct CDR3 sequences, about two fifths found once. Of note for this clonotype: Its antigen is currently unknown.

This sequence was found in an adult man with Graves' hyperthyroidism. This chain joins TRBV19 and TRBJ2-2, with TRBD1 matching 11 bases. The source material was peripheral blood or thyroid tissue (not recorded which). The CDR3, as DNA: TGTGCCAGTACCCCTAGGACAGGGGGCTGGACCGGGGAGCTGTTTTTT. Its protein product is CASTPRTGGWTGELFF.